The 18 T cell receptor beta chains below were found in one sample sequenced in a study of cytomegalovirus exposure and HLA in healthy donors. The repertoire was sequenced with immunoSEQ multiplex PCR; TCRdb's copy has only in-frame clones and lacks some. The data hold approximately 200,000 clones, with under 95% observed a single time. The sequenced sample consisted of PBMCs. These receptors all come from a woman under 30 in good health and CMV-seronegative.

The chain joins TRBV4-2 to TRBJ1-2; D is ambiguous. This CDR3 region has 12 residues. CDR1 and CDR2 (germline): LGHNA, YNFKEQ. V was trimmed by 1 base and J by 8 bases, leaving 8 bases between them. CDR3 in amino acids: CASSQVSGGYTF. The CDR3 DNA reads TGTGCCAGCAGCCAAGTGTCAGGCGGCTACACCTTC.

The chain carries TRBV7-9 and TRBJ2-1; 7 bases are a match to TRBD2. Germline CDR1 reads SEHNR; CDR2 reads FQNEAQ (reference sequence). This CDR3 has 15 residues. Trimming at V came to 0 bases and at J to 5 bases, leaving 4 bases not matched to a gene. The CDR3 protein is CASSLAHGRHNEQFF. CDR3 bases: TGTGCCAGCAGCTTAGCCCACGGGAGGCACAATGAGCAGTTCTTC.

V gene TRBV2 combines with J gene TRBJ2-1; 8 bases align to TRBD2. The CDR3 length is 18 residues. The V gene's germline CDR1 is SNHLY and CDR2 FYNNEI. V gave up 6 bases and J gave up 0 bases; unmatched junction bases: 13. CDR3 protein: CASSPRWVAGYSYNEQFF. CDR3 bases: TGTGCCAGCAGCCCTCGTTGGGTAGCGGGATACTCCTACAATGAGCAGTTCTTC. Looking up the rest from reference TRBV2 and TRBJ2-1 gives the full variable domain: EPEVTQTPSHQVTQMGQEVILRCVPISNHLYFYWYRQILGQKVEFLVSFYNNEISEKSEIFDDQFSVERPDGSNFTLKIRSTKLEDSAMYFCASSPRWVAGYSYNEQFFGPGTRLTVL.

A few counts support this clone. The chain combines TRBV5-5 with TRBJ2-7; D not resolved. V lost 0 bases to trimming and J lost 2 bases, with 6 bases between them. Germline assignment: CDR1 SGHKS and CDR2 YYEKEE (reference sequence). The CDR3 length is 13 residues. CDR3 in amino acids: CASSLAGTYEQYF. Here the CDR3 DNA reads TGTGCCAGCAGCTTGGCCGGTACCTACGAGCAGTACTTC.

This clone was detected once. The chain is built from TRBV19 and TRBJ1-2; tentatively, D is TRBD1 (6 bases). Trimming cost V 8 bases and J 2 bases, with 12 bases left between them. CDR1 is LNHDA, CDR2 SQIVND, per germline (reference sequence). The CDR3 runs 13 residues. CDR3 bases: TGTGCCAGTTGCAGGACAGTAAACTATGGCTACACCTTC. This codes for CASCRTVNYGYTF.

CDR3 sequence (DNA): TGTGCCAGCAGCTTAGGAGGCAAGAAATATGGCTACACCTTC. This encodes CASSLGGKKYGYTF. V is TRBV7-8 and J is TRBJ1-2; D not resolved. The V and J ends lost 1 base and 5 bases respectively, with 11 bases between them. Germline V gives CDR1 SGHVS, CDR2 FQNEAQ. CDR3 length equals 14 residues.

The chain carries TRBV12-5 and TRBJ1-3; possible D gene TRBD1, 6 bases. The CDR3 contains 17 residues. Germline V gives CDR1 LGHNT, CDR2 FRNRAP. Trimming removed 3 bases at V and 8 bases at J, with 23 bases between. Here the CDR3 DNA reads TGTGCTAGTGGTTTCACCCCCGGGACAACCGGCCGGGACACCATATATTTT. This gives the protein CASGFTPGTTGRDTIYF.

The chain links TRBV11-2 to TRBJ2-7, with 12 bases identical to TRBD1. Germline CDR1 SGHAT, CDR2 FQNNGV. There are 16 residues in the CDR3. J was trimmed by 6 bases and V by 1 base; bases with no gene match: 7. CDR3 DNA: TGTGCCAGCAGCTTAGTGGCCGGGACAGGGGGCATCGAGCAGTACTTC. The encoded protein is CASSLVAGTGGIEQYF.

The gene calls are TRBV7-3 and TRBJ1-2; TRBD1 matches at 7 bases. J lost 10 bases, V lost 0 bases, and 8 bases had no gene match. The germline V gene encodes CDR1 SGHTA and CDR2 FQGTGA. This CDR3 is built from 14 residues. The CDR3 spells CASSLTFRQGAYTF. The CDR3 coding sequence is TGTGCCAGCAGCTTAACGTTTCGACAGGGAGCCTACACCTTC.

This clone came up once. V is TRBV5-1 and J is TRBJ2-7; 13 bases agree with TRBD2. With 3 bases clipped from V and 6 bases from J, the junction kept 3 bases outside the gene matches. The CDR3 contains 14 residues. The germline V gene encodes CDR1 SGHRS and CDR2 YFSETQ. CDR3 nucleotide sequence: TGCGCCAGCAGCTACGGACTAGCGGGAGTCGAGCAGTACTTC. This translates into CASSYGLAGVEQYF.

Here the CDR3 DNA reads TGTGCCAGCAGTTGGACCCCGGGGGGTCGAGGAGAAGCTTTCTTT. Protein: CASSWTPGGRGEAFF. This rearrangement joins TRBV27 to TRBJ1-1, with D possibly being TRBD1 (5 bases). The V and J ends lost 4 bases and 8 bases respectively, with 20 bases between them. Germline assignment: CDR1 MNHEY and CDR2 SMNVEV (reference sequence). The CDR3 has 15 amino acids.

The rearrangement joins TRBV28 to TRBJ2-7; weak D call: TRBD2 (6 bases). Germline V gene sequence: CDR1 MDHEN, CDR2 SYDVKM. The V end lost 8 bases, the J end lost 3 bases, and 14 bases lay between the germline ends. CDR3 length: 13 amino acids. CDR3 loop: CASCGTAYYEQYF. The CDR3 region has the DNA TGTGCCAGCTGCGGGACGGCATACTACGAGCAGTACTTC.

V and J are TRBV19 and TRBJ2-7; 9 bases are a match to TRBD1. Germline CDR1 is LNHDA and CDR2 is SQIVND (reference sequence). CDR3 length equals 14 residues. Germline trimming cut 8 bases from V and 6 bases from J; bases unmatched to any gene: 11. CDR3 bases: TGTGCCAGTTCTAGGGAAGGACAGGGGAGCGAGCAGTACTTC. The encoded protein is CASSREGQGSEQYF.

This clone was picked up a small number of times. The chain employs TRBV6-6 and TRBJ1-6; 11 nucleotides match TRBD1. The germline V gene encodes CDR1 MNHNY and CDR2 SVGAGI (reference sequence). The CDR3 is 14 amino acids. V shed 6 bases, J shed 12 bases, and the junction held 7 bases outside the gene matches. CDR3 sequence reads: CASRYPGQGVPLHF. The CDR3 nucleotides are TGTGCCAGCAGGTATCCGGGACAGGGGGTACCCCTCCACTTT.

The V and J genes are TRBV6-1 and TRBJ1-5; D uncertain. Germline V gene sequence: CDR1 MNHNS, CDR2 SASEGT. CDR3 length: 15 amino acids. V was pared by 4 bases and J by 0 bases, with 10 bases between. The CDR3 DNA follows: TGTGCCAGCAGTGTAGAAGGACTTAGCAATCAGCCCCAGCATTTT. Its translation is CASSVEGLSNQPQHF.

This sequence joins TRBV6-5 and TRBJ2-7, with 7 bases aligning to TRBD1. This CDR3 has 13 residues. After removal of 8 bases from V and 2 bases from J, the junction contained 6 bases not matched to a gene. Germline CDR1 reads MNHEY; CDR2 reads SVGAGI. The CDR3 nucleotides are TGTGCCAGCCGCCGGGACAGCACCTACGAGCAGTACTTC. This translates into CASRRDSTYEQYF.

The table lists this clone with a count of one. This specimen includes other DNA sequences encoding the same CDR3. The chain recombines TRBV20-1 with TRBJ2-7, with D unresolved. The V gene's germline CDR1 is DFQATT and CDR2 SNEGSKA (reference sequence). Trimming shortened V by 3 bases and J by 4 bases, and 7 bases separated the two germline ends. This CDR3 spans 11 amino acids. CDR3 protein: CSASRSYEQYF. The CDR3 nucleotides are TGCAGTGCTAGTAGATCATACGAGCAGTACTTC.

The genes are TRBV18 and TRBJ2-3; TRBD1 is a possible D gene (5 bases). The CDR3 length is 15 residues. V was trimmed by 4 bases and J by 10 bases, leaving 21 bases between them. The germline V gene encodes CDR1 KGHSH and CDR2 LQKENI. The CDR3 sequence is CASSQETQGSVAQYF. Here the CDR3 DNA reads TGTGCCAGCTCACAAGAAACTCAGGGTTCGGTTGCGCAGTATTTT.